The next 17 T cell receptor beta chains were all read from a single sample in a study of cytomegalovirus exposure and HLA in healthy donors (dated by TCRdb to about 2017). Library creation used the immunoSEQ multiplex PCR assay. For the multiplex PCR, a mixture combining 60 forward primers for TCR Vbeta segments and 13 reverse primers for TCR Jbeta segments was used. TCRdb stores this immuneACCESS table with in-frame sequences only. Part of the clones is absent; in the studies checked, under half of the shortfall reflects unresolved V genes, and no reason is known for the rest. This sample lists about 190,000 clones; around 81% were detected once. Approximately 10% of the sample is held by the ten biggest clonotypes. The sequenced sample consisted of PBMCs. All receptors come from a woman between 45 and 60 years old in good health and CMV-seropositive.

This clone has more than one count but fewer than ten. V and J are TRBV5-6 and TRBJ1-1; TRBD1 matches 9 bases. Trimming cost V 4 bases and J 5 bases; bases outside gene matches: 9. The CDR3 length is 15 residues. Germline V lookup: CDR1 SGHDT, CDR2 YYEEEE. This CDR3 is CASSPTQGAKTEAFF. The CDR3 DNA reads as TGTGCCAGCAGCCCAACACAGGGGGCAAAGACTGAAGCTTTCTTT.

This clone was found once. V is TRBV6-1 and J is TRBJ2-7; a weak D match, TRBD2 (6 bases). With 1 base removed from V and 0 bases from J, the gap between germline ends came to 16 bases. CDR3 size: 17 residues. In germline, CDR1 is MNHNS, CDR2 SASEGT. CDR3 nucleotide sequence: TGTGCCAGCAGTGAAGTGGTTTTTGCGGGGCTCTCCTACGAGCAGTACTTC. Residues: CASSEVVFAGLSYEQYF.

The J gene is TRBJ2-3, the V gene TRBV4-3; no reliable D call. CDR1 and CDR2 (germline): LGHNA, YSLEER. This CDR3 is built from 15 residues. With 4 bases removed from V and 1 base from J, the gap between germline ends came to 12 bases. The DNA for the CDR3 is TGCGCCAGCAGCCCAAAGGAGCTTGGCACAGATACGCAGTATTTT. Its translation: CASSPKELGTDTQYF.

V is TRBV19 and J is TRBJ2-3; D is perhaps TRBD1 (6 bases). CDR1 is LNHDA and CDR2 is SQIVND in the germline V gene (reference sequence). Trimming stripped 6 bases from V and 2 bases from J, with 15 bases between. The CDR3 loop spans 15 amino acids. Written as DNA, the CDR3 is TGTGCCAGTAGCCTGGACAGACAAGACACAGATACGCAGTATTTT. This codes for CASSLDRQDTDTQYF.

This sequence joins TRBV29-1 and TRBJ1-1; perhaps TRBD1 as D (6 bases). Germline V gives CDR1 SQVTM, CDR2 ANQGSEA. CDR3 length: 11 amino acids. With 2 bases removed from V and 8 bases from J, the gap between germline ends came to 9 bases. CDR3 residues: CSVESGGEAFF. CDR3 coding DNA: TGCAGCGTTGAATCTGGGGGCGAAGCTTTCTTT. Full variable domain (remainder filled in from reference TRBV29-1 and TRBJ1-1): SAVISQKPSRDICQRGTSLTIQCQVDSQVTMMFWYRQQPGQSLTLIATANQGSEATYESGFVIDKFPISRPNLTFSTLTVSNMSPEDSSIYLCSVESGGEAFFGQGTRLTVV.

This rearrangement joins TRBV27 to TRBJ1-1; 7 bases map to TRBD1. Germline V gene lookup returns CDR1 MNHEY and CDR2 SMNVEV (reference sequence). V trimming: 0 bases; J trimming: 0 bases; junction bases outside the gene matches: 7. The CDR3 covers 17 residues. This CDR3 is CASSLSRQGHMNTEAFF. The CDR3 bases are TGTGCCAGCAGTTTATCCCGACAGGGACATATGAACACTGAAGCTTTCTTT.

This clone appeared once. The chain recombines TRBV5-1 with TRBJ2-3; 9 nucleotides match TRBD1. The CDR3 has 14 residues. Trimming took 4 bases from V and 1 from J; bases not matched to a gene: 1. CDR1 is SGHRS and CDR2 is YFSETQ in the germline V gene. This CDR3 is CASSRDRGTDTQYF. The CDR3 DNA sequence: TGCGCCAGCAGCCGGGACAGGGGCACAGATACGCAGTATTTT.

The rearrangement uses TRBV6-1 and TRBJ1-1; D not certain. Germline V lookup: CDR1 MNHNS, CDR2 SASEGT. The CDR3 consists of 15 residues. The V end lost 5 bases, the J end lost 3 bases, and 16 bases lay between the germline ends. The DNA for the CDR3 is TGTGCCAGCAGTCCTAGAGGGTATGGGTACACTGAAGCTTTCTTT. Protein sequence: CASSPRGYGYTEAFF.

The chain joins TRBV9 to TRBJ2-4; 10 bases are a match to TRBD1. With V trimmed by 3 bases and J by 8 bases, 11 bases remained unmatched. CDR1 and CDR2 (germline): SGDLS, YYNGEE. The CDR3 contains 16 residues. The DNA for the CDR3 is TGTGCCAGCAGCGGCGGGACAGGGGCGACTTGGGACATTCAGTACTTC. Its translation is CASSGGTGATWDIQYF.

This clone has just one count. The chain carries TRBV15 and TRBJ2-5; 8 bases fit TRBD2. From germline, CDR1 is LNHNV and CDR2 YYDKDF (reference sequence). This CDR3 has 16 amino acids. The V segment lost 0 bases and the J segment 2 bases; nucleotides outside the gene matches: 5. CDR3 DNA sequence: TGTGCCACCAGCAGAGATCTCCTAGCGGGTCAAGAGACCCAGTACTTC. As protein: CATSRDLLAGQETQYF.

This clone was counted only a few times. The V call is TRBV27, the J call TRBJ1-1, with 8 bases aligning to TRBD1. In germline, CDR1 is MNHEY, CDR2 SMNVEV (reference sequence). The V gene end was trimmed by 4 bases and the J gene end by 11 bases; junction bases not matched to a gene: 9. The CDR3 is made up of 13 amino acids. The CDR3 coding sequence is TGTGCCAGCAGTTCATGGACAGGGAAGGAGGCTTTCTTT. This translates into CASSSWTGKEAFF.

CDR3 sequence: CASSRAQGGGADTQYF. In DNA, the CDR3 is TGCGCCAGCAGCAGGGCCCAGGGAGGTGGGGCAGATACGCAGTATTTT. V is TRBV5-1 and J is TRBJ2-3; D possibly corresponds to TRBD2 (6 bases). Trimming removed 4 bases at V and 4 bases at J, with 19 bases between. CDR1 and CDR2 (germline): SGHRS, YFSETQ. This CDR3 spans 16 amino acids. The full variable domain, with the rest looked up from reference TRBV5-1 and TRBJ2-3, is KAGVTQTPRYLIKTRGQQVTLSCSPISGHRSVSWYQQTPGQGLQFLFEYFSETQRNKGNFPGRFSGRQFSNSRSEMNVSTLELGDSALYLCASSRAQGGGADTQYFGPGTRLTVL.

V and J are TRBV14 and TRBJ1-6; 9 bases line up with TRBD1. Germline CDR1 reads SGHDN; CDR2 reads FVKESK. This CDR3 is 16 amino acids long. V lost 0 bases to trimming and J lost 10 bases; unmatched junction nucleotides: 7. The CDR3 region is CASSQERGQGWSPLHF. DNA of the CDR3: TGTGCCAGCAGCCAAGAAAGAGGACAGGGGTGGTCACCCCTCCACTTT.

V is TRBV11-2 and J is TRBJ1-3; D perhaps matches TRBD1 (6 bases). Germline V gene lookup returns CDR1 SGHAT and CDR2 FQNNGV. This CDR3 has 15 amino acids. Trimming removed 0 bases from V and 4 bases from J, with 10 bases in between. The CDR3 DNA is TGTGCCAGCAGCTTAGATGGGACACCCGGAAACACCATATATTTT. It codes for CASSLDGTPGNTIYF.

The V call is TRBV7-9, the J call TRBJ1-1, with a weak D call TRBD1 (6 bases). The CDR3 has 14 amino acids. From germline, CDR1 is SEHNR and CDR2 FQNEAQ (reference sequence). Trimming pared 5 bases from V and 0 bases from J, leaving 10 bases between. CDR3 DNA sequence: TGTGCCAGCAGCCTCACAGGGTTGAACACTGAAGCTTTCTTT. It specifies CASSLTGLNTEAFF.

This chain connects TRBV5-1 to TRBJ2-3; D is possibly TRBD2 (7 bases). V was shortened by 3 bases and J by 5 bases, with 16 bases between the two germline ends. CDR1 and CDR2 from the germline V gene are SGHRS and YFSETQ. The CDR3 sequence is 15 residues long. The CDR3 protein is CASSSTSRGGDTQYF. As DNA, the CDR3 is TGCGCCAGCAGCTCCACGTCGAGGGGGGGAGATACGCAGTATTTT.

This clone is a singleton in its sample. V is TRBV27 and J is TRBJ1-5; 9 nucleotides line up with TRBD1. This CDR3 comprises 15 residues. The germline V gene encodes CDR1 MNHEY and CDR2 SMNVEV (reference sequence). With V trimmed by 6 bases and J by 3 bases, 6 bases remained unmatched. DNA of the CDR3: TGTGCCAGCAGAAGGACAGGGGTGGCCAATCAGCCCCAGCATTTT. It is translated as CASRRTGVANQPQHF.